This TCR beta chain appears in the sequencing data of a study of blood T cell repertoires in COVID-19. This clone was detected only once. Assay: immunoSEQ multiplex PCR; the TCRdb copy retains only in-frame clones and omits some. Of tens of thousands of clones in the sample, about 80% are singletons; the top ten hold about 16%. The receptor was derived from a human donor in a cohort sampled during active COVID-19. Material: peripheral blood.

CDR3 DNA: TGTGCCAGCTCCGGGGGGGAAAGGAACACTGAAGCTTTCTTT. It codes for CASSGGERNTEAFF. The gene calls are TRBV18 and TRBJ1-1; TRBD1 is a possible D gene (5 bases). Trimming shortened V by 6 bases and J by 1 base, and 12 bases separated the two germline ends. The germline gives CDR1 KGHSH, CDR2 LQKENI. The CDR3 runs to 14 residues.